Listed below are T cell receptor beta chains from one sample, sequenced in a study of post-analysis software for immune sequencing data. TCRdb re-called the PCR reads through MiXCR, storing one row per CDR3 protein. The sample yields around 700,000 distinct CDR3 sequences, 55% to 60% seen once. Sequenced input: blood. All receptors derive from a girl aged 2-10 years with multiple sclerosis. CDR3s include the opening cysteine and the closing phenylalanine or tryptophan. The D gene is left open where the match is weak. Not all rows give a size; the values are once, few, many and, for expanded clones, a class.

cdr3_aa,cdr3_nt,clone_size,j_call,d_call,v_call
CSARQGIENIQYF,TGCAGTGCTAGACAGGGAATTGAAAACATTCAGTACTTC,.,TRBJ2-4,.,TRBV20-1
CSAYIQETQYF,TGCAGTGCTTACATACAAGAGACCCAGTACTTC,few,TRBJ2-5,.,TRBV20-1
CATSLGGAAEQFF,TGTGCCACCAGCCTAGGAGGGGCAGCGGAGCAGTTCTTC,few,TRBJ2-1,.,TRBV15
CSVEDTGGDIQYF,TGCAGCGTTGAAGATACAGGGGGTGACATTCAGTACTTC,.,TRBJ2-4,TRBD1,TRBV29-1
CASSPGTGAEEQYF,TGTGCCAGCAGTCCCGGGACAGGGGCTGAGGAGCAGTACTTC,few,TRBJ2-7,TRBD1,TRBV7-9
CATSMGRGANYGYTF,TGTGCCACCAGCATGGGAAGAGGGGCCAACTATGGCTACACCTTC,once,TRBJ1-2,.,TRBV15
CASSPRQGRADTQYF,TGTGCCAGCAGTCCTCGACAGGGAAGGGCAGATACGCAGTATTTT,few,TRBJ2-3,TRBD1,TRBV12-3/TRBV12-4
CSVVGLAATDTQYF,TGCAGCGTTGTCGGACTAGCGGCCACAGATACGCAGTATTTT,few,TRBJ2-3,TRBD2,TRBV29-1
CSVKPCGAGIGYYEQYF,TGCAGCGTTAAGCCTTGTGGGGCGGGCATCGGCTACTACGAGCAGTACTTC,few,TRBJ2-7,.,TRBV29-1
CASSLETTSYEQYF,TGCGCCAGCAGCTTGGAGACCACATCCTACGAGCAGTACTTC,few,TRBJ2-7,.,TRBV5-1
CSVEERAGADTQYF,TGCAGCGTTGAAGAGCGGGCGGGAGCAGATACGCAGTATTTT,.,TRBJ2-3,TRBD2,TRBV29-1
CATNRQGRELYNEQFF,TGTGCCACCAACCGGCAGGGCCGTGAGCTCTACAATGAGCAGTTCTTC,.,TRBJ2-1,.,TRBV15
CASSSGSGNTDTQYF,TGTGCCAGCAGCTCGGGTAGCGGGAACACAGATACGCAGTATTTT,few,TRBJ2-3,TRBD2,TRBV5-5
CSPRRHSNEQFF,TGCAGTCCTAGGAGGCACTCCAATGAGCAGTTCTTC,.,TRBJ2-1,.,TRBV20-1